What follows describes a single T cell receptor beta chain. Its antigen specificity is not known. No base quality information exists; no much larger clone differs at one position. The immunoSEQ Assay, a bias-controlled multiplex PCR, was used to amplify TCRbeta CDR3 regions from genomic DNA. Processing in the source paper ran as follows. Nucleated cell counts per sample were estimated from amplification of reference gene primers within the assay. Sequence reads were collapsed and filtered to measure the absolute abundance of every unique TCRbeta CDR3 rearrangement. For each sample, productive Simpson clonality was calculated as the square root of Simpson's diversity index across productive rearrangements. The source is immuneACCESS, and TCRdb retained only in-frame sequences with V and J called. Part of the clones is not carried over; for the studies checked, unresolved V genes explain less than half of this, and the remainder is unexplained. The V and J calls and the clone size are those of that table, but D and trimming were determined from the DNA. This sample lists some 300,000 clones; 85% were detected once. The top ten constitute 4.1% of the sample.

This entry is derived from a study of blood T cell repertoires in COVID-19 (dated by TCRdb to about 2020). For the study in its entirety: Collaborator samples came from the United States, Italy and Spain and covered acute and convalescent phases of COVID-19. The prospective study material was composed of cDNA or gDNA derived from T cells, B-cell-depleted T cells, or PBMCs. The dataset comprised deeply sampled blood TCRbeta repertoires from subjects exposed to, actively infected with, or recovered from COVID-19. The repertoires were released in a freely available public database intended as a resource for research on the immune response to SARS-CoV-2. The samples were drawn from two sources: the first 160 participants of the ongoing ImmuneRACE study, and 950 to 1,500 subjects contributed by 6 global collaborators. The sample metadata nearly always contained a de-identified subject ID, COVID-19 status, age in years and sex. HLA class I and class II types, where available, came from metadata supplied by the sample provider rather than from assay-based typing. The full study reports these points: The amount of clinical and demographic metadata varied by source and participant and was provided uncurated.

The collaborating institutions used their own protocols to collect whole blood in K2EDTA tubes. For TCRbeta analysis, collaborators shipped samples in one of three forms: frozen whole blood, isolated PBMCs, or DNA extracted from either of those sample types. CDR1 and CDR2 (LGHDT, YNNKEL) derive from the germline V gene (reference sequence). V is cut by 0 bases and J by 7 bases, and the space between the germline ends is 9 bases. Inclusive of the bounding cysteine and phenylalanine, the CDR3 is 13 residues long. Just CDR3 DNA is preserved here, 39 bases in frame from base 1. Here the chain combines TRBV3-1 (or the pseudogene TRBV3-2) and TRBJ1-1; the D gene is perhaps TRBD1, on 6 matching bases. The sequence derives from a woman between 45 and 65 years old with active or convalescent COVID-19. Sequenced material: peripheral blood. CDR3 reads: CASSQDRGSEAFF. The bases are TGTGCCAGCAGCCAAGATAGGGGGAGTGAAGCTTTCTTT.